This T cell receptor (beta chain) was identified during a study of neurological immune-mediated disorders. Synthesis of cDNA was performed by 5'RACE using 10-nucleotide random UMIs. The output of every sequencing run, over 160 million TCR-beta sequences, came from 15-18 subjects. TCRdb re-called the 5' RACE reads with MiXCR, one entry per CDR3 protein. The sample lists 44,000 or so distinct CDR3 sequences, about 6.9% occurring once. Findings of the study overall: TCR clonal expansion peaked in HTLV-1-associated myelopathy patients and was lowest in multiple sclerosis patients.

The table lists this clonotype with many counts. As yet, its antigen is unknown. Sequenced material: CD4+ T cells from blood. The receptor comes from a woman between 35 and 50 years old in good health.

The DNA of the CDR3 is TGTGCCAGCAGCCCGCTAGCGGGAGTGGGCACAGATACGCAGTATTTT. As protein: CASSPLAGVGTDTQYF. This chain connects TRBV7-3 to TRBJ2-3, with 10 bases aligning to TRBD2. This CDR3 comprises 16 residues. The germline CDR1 and CDR2 sequences are SGHTA and FQGTGA. V was pared by 5 bases and J by 1 base, with 6 bases of the junction left unmatched.